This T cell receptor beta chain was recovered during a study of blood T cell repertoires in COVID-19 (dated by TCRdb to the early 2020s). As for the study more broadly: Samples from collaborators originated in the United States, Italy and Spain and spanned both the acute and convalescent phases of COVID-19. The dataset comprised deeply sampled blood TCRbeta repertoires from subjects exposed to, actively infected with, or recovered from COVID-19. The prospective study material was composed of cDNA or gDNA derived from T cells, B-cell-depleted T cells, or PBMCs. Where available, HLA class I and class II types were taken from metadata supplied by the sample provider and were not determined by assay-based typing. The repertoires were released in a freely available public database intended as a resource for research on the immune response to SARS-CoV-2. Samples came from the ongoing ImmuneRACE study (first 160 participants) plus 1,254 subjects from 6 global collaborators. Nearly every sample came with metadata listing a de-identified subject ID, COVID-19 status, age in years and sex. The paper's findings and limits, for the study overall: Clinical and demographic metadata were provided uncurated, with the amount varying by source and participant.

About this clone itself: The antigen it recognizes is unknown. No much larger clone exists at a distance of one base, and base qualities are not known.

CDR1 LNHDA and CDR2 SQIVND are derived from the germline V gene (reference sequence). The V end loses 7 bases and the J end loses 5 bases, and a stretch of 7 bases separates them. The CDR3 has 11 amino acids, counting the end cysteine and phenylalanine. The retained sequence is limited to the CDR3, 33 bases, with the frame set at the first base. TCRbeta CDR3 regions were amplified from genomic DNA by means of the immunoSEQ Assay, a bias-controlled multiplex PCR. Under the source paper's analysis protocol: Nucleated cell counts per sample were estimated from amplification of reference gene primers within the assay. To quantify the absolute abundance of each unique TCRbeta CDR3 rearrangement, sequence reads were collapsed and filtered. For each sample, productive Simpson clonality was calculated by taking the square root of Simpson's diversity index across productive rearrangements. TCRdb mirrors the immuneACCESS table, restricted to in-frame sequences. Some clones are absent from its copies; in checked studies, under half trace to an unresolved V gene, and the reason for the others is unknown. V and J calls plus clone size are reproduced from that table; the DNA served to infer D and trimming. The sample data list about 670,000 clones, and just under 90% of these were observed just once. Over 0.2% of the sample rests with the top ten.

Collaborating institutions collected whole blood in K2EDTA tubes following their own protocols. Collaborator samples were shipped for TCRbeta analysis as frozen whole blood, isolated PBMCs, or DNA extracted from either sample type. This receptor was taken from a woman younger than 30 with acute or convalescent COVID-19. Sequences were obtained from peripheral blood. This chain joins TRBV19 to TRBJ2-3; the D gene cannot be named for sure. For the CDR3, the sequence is CASTSRDTQYF. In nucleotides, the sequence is TGTGCCAGTACGTCCAGAGATACGCAGTATTTT.